Presented here are 11 T cell receptor beta chains from one specimen sequenced in a study of T cells after posttransplantation cyclophosphamide. Repertoires were generated with immunoSEQ multiplex PCR, while TCRdb's copy carries only in-frame clones and drops some. The table includes roughly 21,000 clones, approximately 98% detected once. Sequencing input: naive CD8+ T cells sorted from PBMCs. The receptors stem from a man aged 35 to 55 in good health, CMV-negative, and a related stem cell transplant donor.

The rearrangement joins TRBV5-8 to TRBJ2-1, with 9 bases that match TRBD2. Per germline, CDR1 SGHTS and CDR2 YDEGEE. The CDR3 is 16 residues long. The V and J ends lost 0 bases and 0 bases, in that order; junction bases with no gene match: 1. The DNA for the CDR3 is TGTGCCAGCAGCTTGGGTAGCGGGAGCTCCTACAATGAGCAGTTCTTC. Translation gives CASSLGSGSSYNEQFF.

V and J are TRBV6-1 and TRBJ2-7; 7 bases match TRBD1. V was pared by 3 bases and J by 2 bases, with 1 base of the junction left unmatched. Germline-derived CDR1 and CDR2 are MNHNS and SASEGT. The CDR3 consists of 13 residues. The CDR3 reads CASSEGTAYEQYF. The CDR3 DNA sequence: TGTGCCAGCAGTGAGGGGACAGCCTACGAGCAGTACTTC.

J is TRBJ2-1 and V is TRBV5-1; the match to TRBD2 covers 9 bases. This CDR3 is 15 amino acids long. CDR1 is SGHRS and CDR2 is YFSETQ in the germline V gene. With 4 bases clipped from V and 5 bases from J, the junction kept 7 bases outside the gene matches. The CDR3: CASSVTGLADNEQFF. Here the CDR3 DNA reads TGCGCCAGCAGCGTGACGGGACTAGCAGACAATGAGCAGTTCTTC.

The chain has TRBV21-1 and TRBJ2-1; the table's D call, TRBD2, was not checked against the DNA. TRBV21-1 is annotated as a pseudogene. The CDR3 runs to 16 residues. CDR3 DNA: TGTGCCAGCAGCCCCCGAGACTTTGCCGCATACAATGAGCAGTTCTTC. It translates to CASSPRDFAAYNEQFF.

A single count supports this clone. V and J are TRBV6-6 and TRBJ2-1; TRBD2 matches at 11 bases. V lost 6 bases to trimming and J lost 8 bases; unmatched junction nucleotides: 9. Germline V gives CDR1 MNHNY, CDR2 SVGAGI (reference sequence). The CDR3 sequence is 15 residues long. The CDR3 coding sequence is TGTGCCAGCAGAAAAAGCCTAGCGGGGGGAGATGAGCAGTTCTTC. Its protein product is CASRKSLAGGDEQFF.

The rearrangement joins TRBV27 to TRBJ2-1; 8 nucleotides agree with TRBD1. V trimming: 5 bases; J trimming: 9 bases; junction bases outside the gene matches: 9. Germline V gives CDR1 MNHEY, CDR2 SMNVEV (reference sequence). The CDR3 has 14 residues. The CDR3 here is CASSPGQGETEQFF. The CDR3 DNA is TGTGCCAGCAGTCCAGGACAGGGCGAAACTGAGCAGTTCTTC.

The rearrangement joins TRBV6-6 to TRBJ1-5; 7 positions agree with TRBD1. Germline trimming cut 7 bases from V and 4 bases from J; bases unmatched to any gene: 10. The CDR3 loop spans 15 amino acids. Germline V gene sequence: CDR1 MNHNY, CDR2 SVGAGI (reference sequence). This chain's CDR3 is CASTIDREVNQPQHF. The CDR3 DNA follows: TGTGCCAGCACCATAGACAGGGAAGTAAATCAGCCCCAGCATTTT.

The chain has TRBV4-1 and TRBJ1-1; maybe TRBD1 (6 bases). The CDR3 totals 14 residues. V was cut by 1 base and J by 5 bases, with 11 bases left in between. Germline lookup yields CDR1 MGHRA and CDR2 YSYEKL. The CDR3 nucleotides are TGCGCCAGCAGCCAAGCAGGGGTAATTACTGAAGCTTTCTTT. Translated: CASSQAGVITEAFF.

This chain uses TRBV2 with TRBJ2-1, with D tentatively TRBD2 (6 bases). This CDR3 has 15 residues. The germline V gene has CDR1 SNHLY and CDR2 FYNNEI. Trimming left V 8 bases short and J 6 bases short, with 20 bases between. The CDR3 here is CASEARDFTGNEQFF. The CDR3 DNA sequence: TGTGCCAGCGAGGCGAGGGACTTCACCGGCAATGAGCAGTTCTTC.

The chain employs TRBV21-1 and TRBJ1-5. TRBV21-1 is a recognized pseudogene. The CDR3 consists of 15 residues. The CDR3 sequence: CASSLEGLSNQPQHF. CDR3 coding DNA: TGTGCCAGCAGCCTGGAGGGCCTCAGCAATCAGCCCCAGCATTTT.

The rearrangement links TRBV19 to TRBJ2-7, with TRBD2 matching 10 bases. The V segment lost 5 bases and the J segment 1 base; nucleotides outside the gene matches: 8. Germline values: CDR1 LNHDA, CDR2 SQIVND (reference sequence). The CDR3 runs to 16 residues. CDR3 protein: CASSASGRPWSYEQYF. The CDR3, as DNA: TGTGCCAGTAGTGCTAGCGGGAGACCCTGGTCCTACGAGCAGTACTTC.